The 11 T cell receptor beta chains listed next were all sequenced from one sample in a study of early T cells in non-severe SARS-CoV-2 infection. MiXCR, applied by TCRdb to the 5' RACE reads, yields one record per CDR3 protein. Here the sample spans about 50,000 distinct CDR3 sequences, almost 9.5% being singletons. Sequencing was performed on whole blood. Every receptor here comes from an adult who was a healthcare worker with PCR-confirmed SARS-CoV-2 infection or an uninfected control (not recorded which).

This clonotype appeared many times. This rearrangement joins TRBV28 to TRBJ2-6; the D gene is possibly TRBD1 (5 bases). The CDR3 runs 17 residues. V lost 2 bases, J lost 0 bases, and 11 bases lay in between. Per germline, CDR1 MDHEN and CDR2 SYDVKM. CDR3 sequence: CASSLGAYNSGANVLTF. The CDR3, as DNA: TGTGCCAGCAGTTTAGGGGCTTATAACTCTGGGGCCAACGTCCTGACTTTC. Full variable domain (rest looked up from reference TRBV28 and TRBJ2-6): DVKVTQSSRYLVKRTGEKVFLECVQDMDHENMFWYRQDPGLGLRLIYFSYDVKMKEKGDIPEGYSVSREKKERFSLILESASTNQTSMYLCASSLGAYNSGANVLTFGAGSRLTVL.

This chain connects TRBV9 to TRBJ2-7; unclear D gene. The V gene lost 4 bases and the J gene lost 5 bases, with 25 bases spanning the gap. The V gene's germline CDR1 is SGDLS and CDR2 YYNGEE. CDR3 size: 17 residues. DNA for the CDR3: TGTGCCAGCAGCCCCCGGTCGGGTGAGTGGAACTTCCACGAGCAGTACTTC. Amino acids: CASSPRSGEWNFHEQYF.

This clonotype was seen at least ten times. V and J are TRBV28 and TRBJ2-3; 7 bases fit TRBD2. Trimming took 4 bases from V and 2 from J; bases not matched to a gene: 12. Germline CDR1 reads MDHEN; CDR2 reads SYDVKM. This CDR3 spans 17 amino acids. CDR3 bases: TGTGCCAGCAGTTCCCCCGTTCGAGCGGGAATCACAGATACGCAGTATTTT. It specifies CASSSPVRAGITDTQYF.

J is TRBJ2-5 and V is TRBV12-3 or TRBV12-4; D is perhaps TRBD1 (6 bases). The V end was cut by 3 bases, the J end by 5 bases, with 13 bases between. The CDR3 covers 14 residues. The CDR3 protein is CASSLAGAWETQYF. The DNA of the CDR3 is TGTGCCAGCAGTTTGGCAGGGGCTTGGGAGACCCAGTACTTC.

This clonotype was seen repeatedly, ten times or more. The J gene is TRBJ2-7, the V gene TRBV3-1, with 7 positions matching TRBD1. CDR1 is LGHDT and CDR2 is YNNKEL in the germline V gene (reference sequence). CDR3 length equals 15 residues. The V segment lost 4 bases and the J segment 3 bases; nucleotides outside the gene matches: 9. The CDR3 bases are TGTGCCAGCAGCCCAATGCCGGGACAGAACTACGAGCAGTACTTC. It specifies CASSPMPGQNYEQYF.

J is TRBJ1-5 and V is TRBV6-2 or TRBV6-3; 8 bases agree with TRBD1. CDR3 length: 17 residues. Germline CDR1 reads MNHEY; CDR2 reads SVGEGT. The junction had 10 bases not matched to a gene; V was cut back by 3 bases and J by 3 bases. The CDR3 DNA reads TGTGCCAGCAGTTATTCTAGACAGGGGCACGTCAATCAGCCCCAGCATTTT. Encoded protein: CASSYSRQGHVNQPQHF.

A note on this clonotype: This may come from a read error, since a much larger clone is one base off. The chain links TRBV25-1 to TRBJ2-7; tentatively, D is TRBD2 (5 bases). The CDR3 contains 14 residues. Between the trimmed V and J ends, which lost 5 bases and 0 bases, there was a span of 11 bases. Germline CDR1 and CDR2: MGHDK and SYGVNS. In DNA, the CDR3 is TGTGCCAGCAGTTGGGAGCCCACCTCCTACGAGCAGTACTTC. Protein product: CASSWEPTSYEQYF.

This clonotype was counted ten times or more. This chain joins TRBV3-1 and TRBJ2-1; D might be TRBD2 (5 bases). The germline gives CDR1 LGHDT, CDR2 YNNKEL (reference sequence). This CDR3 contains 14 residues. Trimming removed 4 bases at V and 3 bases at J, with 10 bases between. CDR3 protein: CASSPRADYNEQFF. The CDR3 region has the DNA TGTGCCAGCAGCCCGCGGGCGGACTACAATGAGCAGTTCTTC.

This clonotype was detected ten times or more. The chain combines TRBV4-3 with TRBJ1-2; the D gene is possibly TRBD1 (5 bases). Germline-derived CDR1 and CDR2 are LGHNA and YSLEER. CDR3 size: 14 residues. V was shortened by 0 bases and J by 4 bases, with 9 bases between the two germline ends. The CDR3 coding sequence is TGCGCCAGCAGCCAAGATCCAGGGAGCTATGGCTACACCTTC. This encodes CASSQDPGSYGYTF.

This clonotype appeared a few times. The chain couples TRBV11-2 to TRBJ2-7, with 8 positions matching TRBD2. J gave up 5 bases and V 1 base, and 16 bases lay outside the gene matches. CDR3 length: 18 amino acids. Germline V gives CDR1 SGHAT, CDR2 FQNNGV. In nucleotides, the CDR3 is TGTGCCAGCAGCTTAGCGTCTAGACTAGCGAGTCCAGAACACGAGCAGTACTTC. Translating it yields CASSLASRLASPEHEQYF. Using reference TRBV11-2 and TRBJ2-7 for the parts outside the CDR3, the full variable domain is EAGVAQSPRYKIIEKRQSVAFWCNPISGHATLYWYQQILGQGPKLLIQFQNNGVVDDSQLPKDRFSAERLKGVDSTLKIQPAKLEDSAVYLCASSLASRLASPEHEQYFGPGTRLTVT.

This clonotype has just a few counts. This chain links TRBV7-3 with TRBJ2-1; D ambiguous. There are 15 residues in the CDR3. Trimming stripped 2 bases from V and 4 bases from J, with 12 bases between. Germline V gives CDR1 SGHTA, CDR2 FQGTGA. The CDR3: CASSLGAGPYNEQFF. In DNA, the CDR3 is TGTGCCAGCAGCTTAGGAGCAGGACCTTACAATGAGCAGTTCTTC.